This entry lists 3 T cell receptor beta chains sequenced from one sample in a study of T cell repertoires in cytomegalovirus infection. TCRdb called the reads again in MiXCR, with one record for every CDR3 protein. The repertoire holds 95,000 to 150,000 distinct CDR3 sequences, with around 32% as singletons. Their antigen targets remain unknown. The sequencing used CD8+ T cells from cultured PBMCs, collected from culture after CMV antigen stimulation. These receptors were collected from a human donor in good health (CMV status not recorded). Some clones in this sample may be carry-over from other donors' samples.

This sequence joins TRBV4-1 and TRBJ1-2, with D uncertain. Trimming shortened V by 0 bases and J by 8 bases, and 10 bases separated the two germline ends. This CDR3 has 13 amino acids. From germline, CDR1 is MGHRA and CDR2 YSYEKL. CDR3 protein: CASSQDLERGYTF. CDR3 DNA sequence: TGCGCCAGCAGCCAAGATCTAGAGAGGGGCTACACCTTC.

This rearrangement joins TRBV18 to TRBJ1-1; 7 nucleotides match TRBD1. CDR1 KGHSH and CDR2 LQKENI come from the germline V gene. V lost 2 bases to trimming and J lost 8 bases; unmatched junction nucleotides: 11. This CDR3 has 15 residues. The CDR3 bases are TGTGCCAGCTCACCAGGGGCAGGGGGATATGTAGAAGCTTTCTTT. This gives the protein CASSPGAGGYVEAFF. The entire variable domain, with the rest obtained from reference TRBV18 and TRBJ1-1, is as follows: NAGVMQNPRHLVRRRGQEARLRCSPMKGHSHVYWYRQLPEEGLKFMVYLQKENIIDESGMPKERFSAEFPKEGPSILRIQQVVRGDSAAYFCASSPGAGGYVEAFFGQGTRLTVV.

The chain carries TRBV5-1 and TRBJ2-4; no clear D. V was pared by 0 bases and J by 2 bases, with 9 bases between. The CDR3 contains 15 residues. Germline V gene data show CDR1 as SGHRS and CDR2 as YFSETQ. The CDR3 nucleotides read TGCGCCAGCAGCTTGGATGAGTTGTCCAAAAACATTCAGTACTTC. This sequence encodes CASSLDELSKNIQYF.